This note documents a single TCR beta chain sequence. The sample originates from a study of blood T cell repertoires in COVID-19. About the research overall: Whether acute or convalescent, the COVID-19 samples came from the United States, Italy and Spain. PBMCs, B-cell-depleted T cells, or T cells were the source of the cDNA or gDNA that made up the material.

Deletions cut 5 bases from V and 3 bases from J, with 9 bases between. CDR1 and CDR2 (germline): SGHTA, FQGTGA. The CDR3 consists of 13 residues. Authors' analysis steps: Estimation of nucleated cell counts relied on the amplification of reference gene primers. Sequenced by immunoSEQ multiplex PCR; TCRdb stores in-frame clones only, minus some. That table supplies the V and J calls and clone size; D and trimming were determined from the DNA. The sample holds 140,000 to 150,000 clones, roughly 79% seen once. Specimen: peripheral blood. The source is a human donor with acute or convalescent COVID-19. The donor label of this sample is uncertain. V and J are TRBV7-3 and TRBJ2-3; D perhaps matches TRBD2 (6 bases). CDR3 coding DNA: TGTGCCAGCAGCCACGGGGGTACAGATACGCAGTATTTT. The encoded protein is CASSHGGTDTQYF.